The T cell receptor beta chain under discussion was sequenced for a study of T cell responses to AZD1222 COVID-19 vaccine. Whole-study results and caveats: Only a handful of AZD1222 recipients, more than five in all, had baseline seropositivity.

Measured with immunoSEQ multiplex PCR; TCRdb has only the in-frame clones, and not every one. The table includes over 150,000 clones, around 90% detected once. As to this clone: Its antigen is unknown.

The source material was peripheral blood, sampled on day 0 of AZD1222 vaccination. The sequence was obtained from an adult in good health.

In DNA form, the CDR3 reads TGTGCCAGCAGTCGAAGACCGGGGACCGTGAAAAACAATGAGCAGTTCTTC. Residues: CASSRRPGTVKNNEQFF. This chain joins TRBV6-6 and TRBJ2-1; the D call may be TRBD1 or TRBD2 (5 bases each). V lost 5 bases and J lost 5, with 22 bases in between. This CDR3 region has 17 residues. From germline, CDR1 is MNHNY and CDR2 SVGAGI (reference sequence).